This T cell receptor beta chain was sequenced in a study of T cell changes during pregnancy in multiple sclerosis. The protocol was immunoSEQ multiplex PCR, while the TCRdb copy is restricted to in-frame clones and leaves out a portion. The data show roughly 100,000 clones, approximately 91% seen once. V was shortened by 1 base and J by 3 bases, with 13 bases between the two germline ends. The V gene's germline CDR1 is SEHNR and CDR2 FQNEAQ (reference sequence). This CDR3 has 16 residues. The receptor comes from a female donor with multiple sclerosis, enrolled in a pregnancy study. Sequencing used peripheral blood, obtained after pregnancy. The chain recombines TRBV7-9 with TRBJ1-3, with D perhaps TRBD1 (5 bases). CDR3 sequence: CASSLGLEGLGNTIYF. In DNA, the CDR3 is TGTGCCAGCAGCTTAGGGTTGGAGGGGCTTGGAAACACCATATATTTT.